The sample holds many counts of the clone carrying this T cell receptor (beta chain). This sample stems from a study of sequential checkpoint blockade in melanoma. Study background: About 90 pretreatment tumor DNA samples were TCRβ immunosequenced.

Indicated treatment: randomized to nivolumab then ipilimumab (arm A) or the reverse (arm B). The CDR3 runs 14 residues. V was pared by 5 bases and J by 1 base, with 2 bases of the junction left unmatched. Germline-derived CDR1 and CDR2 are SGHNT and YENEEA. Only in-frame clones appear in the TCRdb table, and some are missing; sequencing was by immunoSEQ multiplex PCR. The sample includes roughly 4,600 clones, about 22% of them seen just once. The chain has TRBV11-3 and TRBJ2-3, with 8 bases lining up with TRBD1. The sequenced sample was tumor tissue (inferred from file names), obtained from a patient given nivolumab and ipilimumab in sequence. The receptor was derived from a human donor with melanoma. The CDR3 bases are TGTGCCAGCAGCCCGACAGGGGGCACAGATACGCAGTATTTT. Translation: CASSPTGGTDTQYF.